This T cell receptor beta chain was retrieved from a study of blood T cell repertoires in COVID-19. Study summary: The United States, Italy and Spain supplied acute and convalescent COVID-19 samples. In each case, the material was cDNA or gDNA derived from T cells, B-cell-depleted T cells, or PBMCs.

In germline, CDR1 is MNHEY, CDR2 SMNVEV (reference sequence). V dropped 3 bases and J dropped 7; count of bases not matched to a gene: 7. The CDR3 has 16 amino acids. Participant reports of clinical history set cohort assignment. Per the study methods: Nucleated cell counts were estimated from reference gene primer amplification. Repertoires were generated with immunoSEQ multiplex PCR, while TCRdb's copy carries only in-frame clones and drops some. That table gives V, J and clone size, and the DNA gave D and trimming. The sample has about 310,000 clones, approximately 91% seen once; the top ten hold over 8%.

The chain links TRBV27 to TRBJ2-1; TRBD2 agrees at 12 bases. The origin of this receptor is a middle-aged woman who had recovered from COVID-19. Sequencing was carried out using PBMCs or T cells enriched from blood (not recorded which). As DNA, the CDR3 is TGTGCCAGCAGTTTCGAACCTAGCGGGGGGGCAAATGAGCAGTTCTTC. It is translated as CASSFEPSGGANEQFF.